The 26 T cell receptor beta chains presented below share a single source sample, sequenced in a study of T cell responses to AZD1222 COVID-19 vaccine. This table comes from immunoSEQ multiplex PCR, and its TCRdb copy is limited to in-frame clones, with some not included. The table includes 90,000 to 140,000 clones, approximately 90% detected once. The sequencing used peripheral blood, collected on day 0 of AZD1222 vaccination. The receptors here all came from an adult in good health.

This clone was counted a single time. The CDR3 nucleotides read TGCGCCAGCAGCTCCTCCGGAGGGGCGTACGAGCAGTACTTC. It codes for CASSSSGGAYEQYF. V usage is TRBV5-1 and J usage is TRBJ2-7, with a tentative D call TRBD2 (6 bases). The CDR3 consists of 14 residues. The V gene lost 3 bases and the J gene lost 4 bases, with 14 bases spanning the gap. Germline CDR1 reads SGHRS; CDR2 reads YFSETQ. Filled out from reference TRBV5-1 and TRBJ2-7, the complete variable domain reads KAGVTQTPRYLIKTRGQQVTLSCSPISGHRSVSWYQQTPGQGLQFLFEYFSETQRNKGNFPGRFSGRQFSNSRSEMNVSTLELGDSALYLCASSSSGGAYEQYFGPGTRLTVT.

This sequence joins TRBV6-2 or TRBV6-3 and TRBJ2-1, with D perhaps assigned TRBD1 or TRBD2 (5 bases each). This CDR3 region has 12 residues. Germline V gives CDR1 MNHEY, CDR2 SVGEGT. Trimming left V 4 bases short and J 9 bases short, with 10 bases between. The CDR3 DNA is TGTGCCAGCAGTTCCTCAGGGACTGAGCAGTTCTTC. Its protein product is CASSSSGTEQFF.

The rearrangement joins TRBV7-8 to TRBJ2-7, with D perhaps matching TRBD1 (5 bases). The V and J ends lost 4 bases and 5 bases respectively, with 12 bases between them. CDR3 length equals 13 residues. Germline V CDR1 and CDR2: SGHVS, FQNEAQ. The CDR3 region is CASSSYRIHEQYF. In DNA form, the CDR3 reads TGTGCCAGCAGCTCCTACAGGATACACGAGCAGTACTTC.

V usage is TRBV7-3 and J usage is TRBJ1-2; 8 bases fit TRBD1. The CDR3 has 13 amino acids. The germline gives CDR1 SGHTA, CDR2 FQGTGA. The V gene end was trimmed by 5 bases and the J gene end by 5 bases; junction bases not matched to a gene: 4. The CDR3 reads CASSPDRGYGYTF. CDR3 in DNA: TGTGCCAGCAGCCCCGACAGGGGTTATGGCTACACCTTC.

This clone has just one count. The chain joins TRBV28 to TRBJ1-1; D might be TRBD1 (5 bases). The CDR3 is 15 amino acids. CDR1 and CDR2 from the germline V gene are MDHEN and SYDVKM. Trimming took 1 base from V and 1 from J, leaving 10 bases between them. This CDR3 reads CASSLYGRENTEAFF. The CDR3 nucleotides read TGTGCCAGCAGTTTATACGGCAGGGAGAACACTGAAGCTTTCTTT.

The chain carries TRBV28 and TRBJ1-2, with 9 bases fitting TRBD1. Germline lookup yields CDR1 MDHEN and CDR2 SYDVKM. The CDR3 covers 12 residues. V lost 11 bases, J lost 4 bases, and 5 bases stayed unmatched. The CDR3 sequence: CAGGQGGYGYTF. The CDR3 region has the DNA TGTGCCGGGGGACAGGGAGGCTATGGCTACACCTTC.

J is TRBJ1-2 and V is TRBV7-6; TRBD1 is a possible D gene (5 bases). V dropped 6 bases and J dropped 4 bases, with 12 bases sitting between them. The germline V gene has CDR1 SGHVS and CDR2 FNYEAQ. The CDR3 has 13 amino acids. CDR3 sequence: CASSSDKTYGYTF. CDR3 sequence (DNA): TGTGCCAGCAGTTCGGACAAAACCTATGGCTACACCTTC.

V is TRBV11-2 and J is TRBJ1-2; D gene uncertain. V was clipped by 4 bases and J by 8 bases, with 20 bases between them. The CDR3 is 15 residues long. From germline, CDR1 is SGHAT and CDR2 FQNNGV. CDR3 protein: CASSSTLDGRGGYTF. The DNA for the CDR3 is TGTGCCAGCAGCTCGACCTTGGACGGGCGAGGAGGCTACACCTTC.

The CDR3 region is CASSTHSWVRGETQYF. CDR3 bases: TGTGCCAGCAGTACCCATTCTTGGGTAAGGGGAGAGACCCAGTACTTC. This chain uses TRBV28 with TRBJ2-5, with D possibly TRBD1 on 5 matching bases. The CDR3 is 16 residues long. Trimming shortened V by 5 bases and J by 4 bases, and 20 bases separated the two germline ends. Germline V CDR1 and CDR2: MDHEN, SYDVKM.

The gene calls are TRBV4-2 and TRBJ2-7; 8 positions agree with TRBD1. CDR1 and CDR2 from the germline V gene are LGHNA and YNFKEQ. Germline trimming cut 1 base from V and 5 bases from J; bases unmatched to any gene: 10. CDR3 length: 16 residues. CDR3 in DNA: TGTGCCAGCAGCCAAGCTCCCCTCGGACAGGGACACGAGCAGTACTTC. Protein sequence: CASSQAPLGQGHEQYF.

This chain uses TRBV3-1 (or the pseudogene TRBV3-2) with TRBJ1-3; weak D call: TRBD1 (6 bases). The CDR3 has 17 residues. The V end was cut by 4 bases, the J end by 3 bases, with 19 bases between. From germline, CDR1 is LGHDT and CDR2 YNNKEL (reference sequence). CDR3 nucleotides: TGTGCCAGCAGCCTGAGGGGGGGGGAAGCGAATGGAAACACCATATATTTT. Its translation is CASSLRGGEANGNTIYF.

The chain carries TRBV28 and TRBJ2-7, with a weak D call TRBD2 (6 bases). The germline V gene has CDR1 MDHEN and CDR2 SYDVKM. The CDR3 length is 14 residues. The CDR3 DNA reads as TGTGCAGTCTCGGGACTGCCGCTCACATACGAGCAGTACTTC. Amino acids: CAVSGLPLTYEQYF.

This rearrangement joins TRBV7-8 to TRBJ1-2, with TRBD1 matching over 12 bases. This CDR3 is built from 14 residues. Per germline, CDR1 SGHVS and CDR2 FQNEAQ. J gave up 8 bases and V 3 bases, and 4 bases lay outside the gene matches. The CDR3 spells CASSLSGQGAGYTF. Written as DNA, the CDR3 is TGTGCCAGCAGCTTGTCGGGACAGGGGGCCGGCTACACCTTC.

This clone showed up just once. The chain joins TRBV20-1 to TRBJ2-1, with TRBD1 as a possible D gene (6 bases). V lost 3 bases and J lost 2, with 32 bases in between. Germline V lookup: CDR1 DFQATT, CDR2 SNEGSKA (reference sequence). This CDR3 has 21 residues. In nucleotides, the CDR3 is TGCAGTGCTAGTGGCCGGGACAACCCATTCATCCATTCATTAACCTACAATGAGCAGTTCTTC. Protein: CSASGRDNPFIHSLTYNEQFF.

The chain has TRBV11-2 and TRBJ2-7; the match to TRBD1 covers 7 bases. With V trimmed by 5 bases and J by 3 bases, 1 base remained unmatched. The CDR3 has 12 residues. Germline V gene sequence: CDR1 SGHAT, CDR2 FQNNGV. The CDR3 spells CASSRQGYEQYF. As DNA, the CDR3 is TGTGCCAGCAGCCGACAGGGCTACGAGCAGTACTTC.

The chain uses TRBV9 and TRBJ2-3; 14 nucleotides line up with TRBD2. V was pared by 4 bases and J by 5 bases, with 12 bases of the junction left unmatched. This CDR3 is 18 amino acids long. In germline, CDR1 is SGDLS, CDR2 YYNGEE. The CDR3, as DNA: TGTGCCAGCAGCTCGGGACTAGCGGGAGTGGGTTGGAAAGATACGCAGTATTTT. Translated, it gives CASSSGLAGVGWKDTQYF.

The chain links TRBV9 to TRBJ1-1; the D gene is possibly TRBD1 (6 bases). The CDR3 spans 15 residues. CDR1 and CDR2 from the germline V gene are SGDLS and YYNGEE. Trimming left V 3 bases short and J 3 bases short, with 15 bases between. The CDR3 DNA reads as TGTGCCAGCAGCGCTACAGGGACGGGGGACACTGAAGCTTTCTTT. Its translation: CASSATGTGDTEAFF. The complete variable domain, with remaining parts taken from reference TRBV9 and TRBJ1-1, reads DSGVTQTPKHLITATGQRVTLRCSPRSGDLSVYWYQQSLDQGLQFLIQYYNGEERAKGNILERFSAQQFPDLHSELNLSSLELGDSALYFCASSATGTGDTEAFFGQGTRLTVV.

This chain connects TRBV7-9 to TRBJ2-7; perhaps TRBD2 as D (6 bases). Germline CDR1 and CDR2: SEHNR and FQNEAQ (reference sequence). Trimming pared 5 bases from V and 2 bases from J, leaving 10 bases between. The CDR3 spans 13 residues. The CDR3 DNA sequence: TGTGCCAGCAGCATCCCGGGGGCCTACGAGCAGTACTTC. Its protein is CASSIPGAYEQYF.

This chain joins TRBV5-1 and TRBJ1-6; 7 bases align to TRBD1. CDR1 is SGHRS and CDR2 is YFSETQ in the germline V gene. This CDR3 is 16 amino acids long. The trim removed 0 bases at V and 9 bases at J, leaving 9 bases unmatched. CDR3 loop: CASSLELRGRGSPLHF. The CDR3 bases are TGCGCCAGCAGCTTGGAACTTAGGGGGCGCGGTTCACCCCTCCACTTT. The variable domain in full, with the rest retrieved from reference TRBV5-1 and TRBJ1-6, is KAGVTQTPRYLIKTRGQQVTLSCSPISGHRSVSWYQQTPGQGLQFLFEYFSETQRNKGNFPGRFSGRQFSNSRSEMNVSTLELGDSALYLCASSLELRGRGSPLHFGNGTRLTVT.

J is TRBJ2-7 and V is TRBV19, with D possibly matching TRBD1 (5 bases). Trimming removed 6 bases at V and 6 bases at J, with 12 bases between. This CDR3 is 12 amino acids long. Germline values: CDR1 LNHDA, CDR2 SQIVND (reference sequence). The CDR3 nucleotides read TGTGCCAGTAGAGCGCAGGGTCGCGAGCAGTACTTC. Translation: CASRAQGREQYF.

The chain carries TRBV7-8 and TRBJ2-7; D gene unclear. Trimming removed 3 bases from V and 0 bases from J, with 9 bases in between. CDR1 is SGHVS, CDR2 FQNEAQ, per germline. The CDR3 has 14 amino acids. This chain's CDR3 is CASSLTDGSYEQYF. Written as DNA, the CDR3 is TGTGCCAGCAGCTTGACTGACGGCTCCTACGAGCAGTACTTC.

The chain has TRBV2 and TRBJ2-6; the D is unclear. The CDR3 loop spans 14 amino acids. In germline, CDR1 is SNHLY, CDR2 FYNNEI. V was pared by 4 bases and J by 2 bases, with 6 bases between. The CDR3 sequence: CASSGAAGANVLTF. CDR3 nucleotide sequence: TGTGCCAGCAGTGGGGCAGCTGGGGCCAACGTCCTGACTTTC.

The chain has TRBV4-1 and TRBJ2-7; D is ambiguous. Trimming took off 0 bases at V and 0 bases at J, with 6 bases between the two ends. CDR3 length equals 14 residues. Germline V gene lookup returns CDR1 MGHRA and CDR2 YSYEKL. For the CDR3, the DNA is TGCGCCAGCAGCCAAGAGGACCTCTCCTACGAGCAGTACTTC. As protein: CASSQEDLSYEQYF.

This chain uses TRBV4-1 with TRBJ2-1; 7 nucleotides agree with TRBD2. The junction had 18 bases not matched to a gene; V was cut back by 3 bases and J by 10 bases. This CDR3 region has 17 residues. Germline CDR1 and CDR2: MGHRA and YSYEKL. The CDR3 DNA sequence: TGCGCCAGCAGCCACCAGACCGGGACTATAGGGCCAAGGGAGCAGTTCTTC. Protein sequence: CASSHQTGTIGPREQFF.

The chain uses TRBV2 and TRBJ1-4; D not certain. CDR1 and CDR2 (germline): SNHLY, FYNNEI. This CDR3 contains 11 residues. V shed 3 bases and J shed 13 bases, with 9 bases lying between them. CDR3 protein: CASSERPGLFF. The CDR3 DNA is TGTGCCAGCAGTGAGCGACCTGGACTGTTTTTT.

This chain joins TRBV18 and TRBJ1-4, with a possible D match to TRBD1 (6 bases). V lost 2 bases and J lost 10, with 17 bases in between. Germline assignment: CDR1 KGHSH and CDR2 LQKENI. CDR3 length: 15 residues. The CDR3 nucleotides read TGTGCCAGCTCACCATTCCGGGACACCCGACGAAAACTGTTTTTT. This gives the protein CASSPFRDTRRKLFF.